These T cell receptor beta chains were read from a single sample in a study of cytomegalovirus exposure and HLA in healthy donors. Repertoires were generated with immunoSEQ multiplex PCR, while TCRdb's copy carries only in-frame clones and drops some. Among 210,000 or so clones listed, nearly 80% were seen once. The sequencing sample was made of PBMCs. These receptors were taken from a man aged 18 to 29 in good health and CMV-seronegative. Both conserved end residues are part of each CDR3.

V gene	CDR3 protein
TRBV10-3	CAITGTGMGSYEQYF
TRBV28	CASSLLATSGITYEQYF
TRBV2	CASSLQGATEAFF
TRBV7-3	CASSSGQAPMAQYF
TRBV9	CASSVGPEGAAEAFF
TRBV27	CASSLGRRDTQYF
TRBV2	CASSITGGTYNEQFF
TRBV2	CASSDQGANEKLFF
TRBV6-1	CASTWQGGTGELFF
TRBV4-3	CASSQGSGRGETQYF
TRBV11-3	CASSSGDTNSPLHF
TRBV14	CASSQDPLALSTDTQYF
TRBV18	CASSPSREVTEAFF
TRBV12-5	CASGLVLSGEGIQYF
TRBV9	CASSENPWSSGIYEQFF
TRBV9	CASSKMGQSMNTEAFF
TRBV7-9	CASSTGLAGEQQEQFF
TRBV28	CASSSAQGRSQPQHF
TRBV7-2	CASSWDTGNYGYTF
TRBV5-1	CASSLTSGSVYEQFF
TRBV18	CASSPNVQGEYEQYF
TRBV28	CASSVRTGSAGYTF
TRBV10-3	CAISESTGLARVLIDNEQFF
TRBV4-2	CASSQEAGLVRTEAFF
TRBV7-2	CASSSGSNEKLFF
TRBV7-2	CASSQQSTSGKETQYF
TRBV13	CASSLGKRRGEQYF
TRBV5-6	CASSLGQIPDTQYF
TRBV7-9	CASSHQQGSSGYTF
TRBV9	CASSGTGGAYEQYF
TRBV7-9	CASSFSGSRSYEQYF